The 12 T cell receptor beta chains given below trace back to one sample, sequenced in a study of blood T cell repertoires in COVID-19. Generated by immunoSEQ multiplex PCR, the TCRdb table keeps only in-frame clones and is missing some. Seen here are around 340,000 clones, around nine tenths observed once, and the top ten hold over 0.9%. The material sequenced was PBMCs or T cells enriched from blood (not recorded which). The receptors derive from a woman in her twenties or thirties who had been exposed to COVID-19.

This clone has only one observation. J is TRBJ2-6 and V is TRBV5-1, with 7 bases matching TRBD2. Germline loops: CDR1 SGHRS, CDR2 YFSETQ. This CDR3 spans 14 amino acids. V gave up 3 bases and J gave up 4 bases; unmatched junction bases: 1. DNA for the CDR3: TGCGCCAGCAGCTCGGGAGGAGGGGCCAACGTCCTGACTTTC. As protein: CASSSGGGANVLTF.

The chain's CDR3 is CASSLVAPSDLAKNIQYF. In nucleotides, the CDR3 is TGCGCCAGCAGCTTGGTTGCCCCTAGCGACCTAGCCAAAAACATTCAGTACTTC. This chain connects TRBV5-1 to TRBJ2-4, with D possibly being TRBD2 (6 bases). The germline CDR1 and CDR2 sequences are SGHRS and YFSETQ. The ends were cut back, 0 bases at V and 0 bases at J, with 16 bases in the middle. The CDR3 covers 18 residues.

About this clone itself: A read error may produce the germline difference seen at one junction end. The chain carries TRBV27 and TRBJ1-2; TRBD1 is a possible D gene (5 bases). Germline V gene lookup returns CDR1 MNHEY and CDR2 SMNVEV (reference sequence). CDR3 length: 14 amino acids. The CDR3 sequence: CASSLAFGRGLNSF. CDR3 sequence (DNA): TGTGCCAGCAGTTTAGCCTTCGGGCGGGGGTTAAATAGTTTC.

The V call is TRBV5-5, the J call TRBJ2-2, with D perhaps matching TRBD2 (6 bases). The CDR3 sequence is 17 residues long. V lost 5 bases and J 0 bases, leaving 17 bases between the germline ends. In germline, CDR1 is SGHKS, CDR2 YYEKEE (reference sequence). The CDR3 DNA reads as TGTGCCAGCAGTAGCCCCCAGGGAGGTTCGAACACCGGGGAGCTGTTTTTT. Amino acids: CASSSPQGGSNTGELFF. Drawing the rest from reference TRBV5-5 and TRBJ2-2, the complete variable domain is DAGVTQSPTHLIKTRGQQVTLRCSPISGHKSVSWYQQVLGQGPQFIFQYYEKEERGRGNFPDRFSARQFPNYSSELNVNALLLGDSALYLCASSSPQGGSNTGELFFGEGSRLTVL.

The CDR3 sequence: CASSLGPPYGTNTPGELFF. The CDR3 DNA reads as TGTGCCAGCAGTTTAGGTCCCCCATATGGGACTAATACCCCCGGGGAGCTGTTTTTT. The chain has TRBV27 and TRBJ2-2; 7 bases are shared with TRBD2. The CDR3 is 19 residues long. J gave up 6 bases and V 2 bases, and 18 bases lay outside the gene matches. Germline V CDR1 and CDR2: MNHEY, SMNVEV (reference sequence).

The chain has TRBV5-1 and TRBJ2-3; 15 bases are a match to TRBD2. J was trimmed by 2 bases and V by 3 bases; bases with no gene match: 7. Looked up from germline, CDR1 is SGHRS and CDR2 is YFSETQ. This CDR3 has 18 amino acids. CDR3 loop: CASSSGLAGGAATDTQYF. The CDR3 coding sequence is TGCGCCAGCAGCTCGGGACTAGCGGGAGGAGCGGCCACAGATACGCAGTATTTT.

V is TRBV2 and J is TRBJ1-5; D may be TRBD1 (5 bases). The V end was cut by 6 bases, the J end by 0 bases, with 21 bases between. The germline CDR1 and CDR2 sequences are SNHLY and FYNNEI. The CDR3 loop spans 18 amino acids. The CDR3 is CASSAHGAEWGSNQPQHF. The CDR3 bases are TGTGCCAGCAGCGCACATGGGGCAGAGTGGGGTAGCAATCAGCCCCAGCATTTT.

This sequence joins TRBV6-5 and TRBJ1-1, with 7 positions matching TRBD1. The CDR3 loop spans 15 amino acids. Losses at the gene ends were 5 bases for V and 2 bases for J; bases not matched to a gene: 8. Germline V gene lookup returns CDR1 MNHEY and CDR2 SVGAGI. This chain's CDR3 is CASSQFRTGNTEAFF. Written as DNA, the CDR3 is TGTGCCAGCAGTCAGTTCCGGACAGGAAACACTGAAGCTTTCTTT.

The gene calls are TRBV10-2 and TRBJ1-1; 8 bases match TRBD1. Trimming took 6 bases from V and 3 from J; bases not matched to a gene: 6. Looked up from germline, CDR1 is WSHSY and CDR2 is SAAADI. The CDR3 runs 14 residues. Here the CDR3 reads CASSEQGADTEAFF. The CDR3 DNA sequence: TGCGCCAGCAGCGAGCAGGGGGCCGACACTGAAGCTTTCTTT.

The gene calls are TRBV30 and TRBJ1-4; D perhaps matches TRBD1 (5 bases). Germline V gives CDR1 GTSNPN, CDR2 SVGIG (reference sequence). Trimming took 1 base from V and 7 from J, leaving 16 bases between them. The CDR3 is 15 amino acids. The CDR3: CAWSGGQGWGEKLFF. CDR3 bases: TGTGCCTGGAGTGGTGGGCAGGGATGGGGTGAAAAACTGTTTTTT.

J is TRBJ1-1 and V is TRBV9; no clear D gene. The germline V gene encodes CDR1 SGDLS and CDR2 YYNGEE. Trimming took 4 bases from V and 4 from J, leaving 11 bases between them. The CDR3 totals 13 residues. The CDR3 DNA sequence: TGTGCCAGCAGCAACGACATAGGCACTGAAGCTTTCTTT. Translating it yields CASSNDIGTEAFF.

This sequence joins TRBV10-3 and TRBJ2-7, with 8 bases matching TRBD2. The CDR3 totals 16 residues. Germline CDR1 is ENHRY and CDR2 is SYGVKD. V lost 0 bases, J lost 2 bases, and 6 bases stayed unmatched. DNA for the CDR3: TGTGCCATCAGTGAGTCCGGTAGCGGGACCCCCTACGAGCAGTACTTC. Translation gives CAISESGSGTPYEQYF.